The 2 T cell receptor beta chains below were found in one sample sequenced in a study of early T cells in non-severe SARS-CoV-2 infection. TCRdb reanalysed the 5' RACE reads using MiXCR and keeps one entry per CDR3 protein. Among approximately 74,000 distinct CDR3 sequences listed, 14% were seen once. What was sequenced was whole blood. Every receptor here comes from an adult who was a healthcare worker with PCR-confirmed SARS-CoV-2 infection or an uninfected control (not recorded which).

This clonotype was observed a handful of times. The chain joins TRBV28 to TRBJ1-1; 8 nucleotides line up with TRBD1. V lost 6 bases, J lost 0 bases, and 6 bases stayed unmatched. The CDR3 has 15 residues. Germline V gene lookup returns CDR1 MDHEN and CDR2 SYDVKM. The CDR3 loop is CASSPGTGLNTEAFF. The CDR3 DNA reads as TGTGCCAGCAGCCCCGGGACAGGCTTGAACACTGAAGCTTTCTTT.

This clonotype was seen a few times. This chain uses TRBV25-1 with TRBJ1-1; 10 nucleotides line up with TRBD1. Germline CDR1 reads MGHDK; CDR2 reads SYGVNS. The trim removed 4 bases at V and 5 bases at J, leaving 4 bases unmatched. CDR3 length: 14 residues. Here the CDR3 reads CASSATGQGTEAFF. CDR3 DNA sequence: TGTGCCAGCAGTGCGACGGGACAGGGGACTGAAGCTTTCTTT.